This entry is about one T cell receptor (beta chain). Its antigen is currently unknown. PCR used 60 Vbeta primers and 13 Jbeta primers. Method: immunoSEQ multiplex PCR; TCRdb's copy keeps in-frame clones and lacks some. The table records approximately 100,000 clones, around 84% of them present only once. This entry is derived from a study of cytomegalovirus exposure and HLA in healthy donors. Whole-study results and caveats: Across donors, presence/absence analyses took sequencing depth to be roughly uniform.

The CDR3 runs 14 residues. Germline-derived CDR1 and CDR2 are MDHEN and SYDVKM. V lost 7 bases, J lost 0 bases, and 12 bases lay in between. The chain recombines TRBV28 with TRBJ1-1; TRBD1 might be the D (6 bases). The sequenced sample was PBMCs. This receptor was taken from a man aged 35-49 years in good health and CMV-seropositive. The CDR3 loop is CASTLQGMNTEAFF. DNA of the CDR3: TGTGCCAGCACCCTCCAGGGGATGAACACTGAAGCTTTCTTT.